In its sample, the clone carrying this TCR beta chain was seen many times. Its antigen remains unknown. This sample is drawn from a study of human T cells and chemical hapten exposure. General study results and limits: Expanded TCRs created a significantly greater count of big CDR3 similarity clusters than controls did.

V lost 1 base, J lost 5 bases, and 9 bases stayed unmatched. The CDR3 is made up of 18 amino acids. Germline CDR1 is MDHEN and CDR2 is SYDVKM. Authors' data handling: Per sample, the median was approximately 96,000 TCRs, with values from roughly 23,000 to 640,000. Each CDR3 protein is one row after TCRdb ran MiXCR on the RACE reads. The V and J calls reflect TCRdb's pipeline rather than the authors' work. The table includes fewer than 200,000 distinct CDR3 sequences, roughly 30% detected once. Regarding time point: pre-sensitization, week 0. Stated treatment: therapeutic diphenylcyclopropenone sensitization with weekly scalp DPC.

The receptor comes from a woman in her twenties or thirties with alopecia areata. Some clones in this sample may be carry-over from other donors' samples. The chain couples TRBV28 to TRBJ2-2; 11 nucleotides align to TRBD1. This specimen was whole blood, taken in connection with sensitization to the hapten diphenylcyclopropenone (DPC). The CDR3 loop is CASSLSWTGGMGTGELFF. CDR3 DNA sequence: TGTGCCAGCAGTTTATCCTGGACAGGGGGCATGGGAACCGGGGAGCTGTTTTTT.